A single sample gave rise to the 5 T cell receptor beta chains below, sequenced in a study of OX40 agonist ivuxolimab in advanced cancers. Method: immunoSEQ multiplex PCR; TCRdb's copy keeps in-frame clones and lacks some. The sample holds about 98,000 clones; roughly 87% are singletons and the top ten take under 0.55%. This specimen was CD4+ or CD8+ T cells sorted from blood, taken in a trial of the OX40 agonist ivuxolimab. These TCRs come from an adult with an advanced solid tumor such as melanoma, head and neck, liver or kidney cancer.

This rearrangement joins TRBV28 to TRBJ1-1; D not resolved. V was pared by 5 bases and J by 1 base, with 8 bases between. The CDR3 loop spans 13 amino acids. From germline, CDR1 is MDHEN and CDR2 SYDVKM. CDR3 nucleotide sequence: TGTGCCAGCAGTCCCAACTGGAACACTGAAGCTTTCTTT. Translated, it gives CASSPNWNTEAFF.

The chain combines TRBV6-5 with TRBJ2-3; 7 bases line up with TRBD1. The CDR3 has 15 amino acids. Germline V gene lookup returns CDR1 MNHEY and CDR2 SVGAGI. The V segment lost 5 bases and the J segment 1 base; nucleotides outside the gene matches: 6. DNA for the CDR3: TGTGCCAGCAGTACTACAGGGGTGGGCACAGATACGCAGTATTTT. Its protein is CASSTTGVGTDTQYF.

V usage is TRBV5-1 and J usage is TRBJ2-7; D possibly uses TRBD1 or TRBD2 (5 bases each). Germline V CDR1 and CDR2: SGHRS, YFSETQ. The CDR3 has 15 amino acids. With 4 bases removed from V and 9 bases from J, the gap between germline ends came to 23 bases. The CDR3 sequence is CASSPGTAVGSVQYF. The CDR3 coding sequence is TGCGCCAGCAGCCCTGGGACGGCAGTCGGGTCGGTGCAGTACTTC.

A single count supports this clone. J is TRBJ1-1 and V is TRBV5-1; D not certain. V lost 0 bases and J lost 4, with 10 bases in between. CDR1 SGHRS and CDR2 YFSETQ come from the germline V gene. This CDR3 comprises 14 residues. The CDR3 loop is CASSLGAGSTEAFF. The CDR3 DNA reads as TGCGCCAGCAGCTTGGGGGCGGGGAGCACTGAAGCTTTCTTT.

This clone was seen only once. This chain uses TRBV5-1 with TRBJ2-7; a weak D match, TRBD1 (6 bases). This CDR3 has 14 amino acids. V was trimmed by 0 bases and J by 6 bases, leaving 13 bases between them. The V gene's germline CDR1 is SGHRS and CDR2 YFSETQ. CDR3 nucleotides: TGCGCCAGCAGCTTGGCCGAGCAGGGGTCCGAGCAGTACTTC. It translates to CASSLAEQGSEQYF.